Here is one T cell receptor (beta chain) with its context. The antigen is not known. CD45RO-negative cells were positively selected for CCR7, leaving out terminally differentiated effector memory CD45RA+ cells. Adult Caucasians living in Nashville, Tennessee made up all of the donors. These data belong to a study of shared clonotypes between healthy human individuals. Study-wide results and limits: Despite large depth, sorted-subset datasets appeared incompletely sequenced. Across subsets, estimated richness was generally greater for naive than for memory populations. Generation probabilities were higher for clonotypes shared across all four sorted-subset donors than for unshared ones.

Some clones are missing from TCRdb's copy, which holds only in-frame ones; the method was immunoSEQ multiplex PCR. Of around 600,000 clones listed, about 95% are singletons. The clonotype comes from a young woman in good health. Sequenced: naive CD8+ T cells sorted from blood.

The CDR3 nucleotides are TGTGCCAGCAGTTTAGGGCTGGGGGTAAGGGAGACCCAGTACTTC. Amino acid sequence: CASSLGLGVRETQYF. The chain employs TRBV28 and TRBJ2-5; D may be TRBD1 or TRBD2 (5 bases each). Germline V CDR1 and CDR2: MDHEN, SYDVKM. CDR3 length: 15 amino acids. Trimming removed 2 bases from V and 5 bases from J, with 15 bases in between.